These T cell receptor beta chains were read from a single sample in a study of blood T cell repertoires in COVID-19. Clones were sequenced by immunoSEQ multiplex PCR, and TCRdb holds only the in-frame ones, with some missing. The sample lists more than 65,000 clones; 75% to 85% were seen once. The source material was peripheral blood. The receptor set was obtained from a woman between 45 and 65 years old with acute or convalescent COVID-19. CDR3s include the opening cysteine and the closing phenylalanine or tryptophan.

v_call	cdr3_aa
TRBV5-5	CASSLNPPRLNTEAFF
TRBV5-1	CASSYGTNTGELFF
TRBV28	CASSLSTGLADTQYF
TRBV5-8	CASSWADRGGETQYF
TRBV30	CAWRAELITDTQYF
TRBV2	CASREQGAYEKLFF
TRBV5-6	CASSLWAGASGLNEQYF
TRBV7-9	CASSLLGSVHEQYF
TRBV5-6	CASTFRGGGNNEQFF
TRBV27	CASSLARNTGELFF
TRBV28	CASSLSSGRPTDTQYF
TRBV18	CASSPMTGEGEQFF
TRBV5-4	CASSLVGVNTEAFF
TRBV5-1	CASSLDLFRAEAFF
TRBV18	CASSPTTGDYGYTF
TRBV27	CASSPTTGGAVQPQHF
TRBV6-2/TRBV6-3	CASSYSQRGGFRELFF
TRBV4-3	CASSQVVGGTGRGYTF
TRBV7-9	CASSNTAGTGGPGELFF
TRBV7-6	CASASGGNQPQHF